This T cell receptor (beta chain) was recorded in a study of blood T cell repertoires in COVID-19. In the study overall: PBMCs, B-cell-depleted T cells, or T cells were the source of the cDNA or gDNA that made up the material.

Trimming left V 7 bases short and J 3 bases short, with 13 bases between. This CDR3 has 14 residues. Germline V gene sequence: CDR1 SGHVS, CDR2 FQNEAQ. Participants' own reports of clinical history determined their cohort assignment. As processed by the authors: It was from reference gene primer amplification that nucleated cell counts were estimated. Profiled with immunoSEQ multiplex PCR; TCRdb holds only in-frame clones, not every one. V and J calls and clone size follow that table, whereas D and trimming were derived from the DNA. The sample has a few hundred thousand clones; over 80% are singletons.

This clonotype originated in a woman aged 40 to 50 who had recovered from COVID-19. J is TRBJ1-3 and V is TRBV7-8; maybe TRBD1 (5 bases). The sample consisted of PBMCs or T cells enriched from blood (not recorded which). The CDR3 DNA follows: TGTGCCAGCATCAAAGACAGTTTTGGAAACACCATATATTTT. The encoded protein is CASIKDSFGNTIYF. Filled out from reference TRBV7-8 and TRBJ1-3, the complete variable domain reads GAGVSQSPRYKVAKRGQDVALRCDPISGHVSLFWYQQALGQGPEFLTYFQNEAQLDKSGLPSDRFFAERPEGSVSTLKIQRTQQEDSAVYLCASIKDSFGNTIYFGEGSWLTVV.